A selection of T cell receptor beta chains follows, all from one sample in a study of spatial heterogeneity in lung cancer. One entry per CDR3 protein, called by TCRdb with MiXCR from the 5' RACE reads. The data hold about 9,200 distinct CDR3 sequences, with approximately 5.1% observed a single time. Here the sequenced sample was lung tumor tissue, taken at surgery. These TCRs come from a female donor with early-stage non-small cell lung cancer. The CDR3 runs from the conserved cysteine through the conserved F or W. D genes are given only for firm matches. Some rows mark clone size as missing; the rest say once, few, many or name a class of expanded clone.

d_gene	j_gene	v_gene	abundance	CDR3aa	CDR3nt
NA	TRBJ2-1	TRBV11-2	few	CASSLARYNEQFF	TGTGCCAGCAGCTTAGCCCGTTACAATGAGCAGTTCTTC
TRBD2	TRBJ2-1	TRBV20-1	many	CSAQPGLAGAYEQFF	TGCAGTGCTCAGCCGGGACTAGCGGGAGCCTATGAGCAGTTCTTC
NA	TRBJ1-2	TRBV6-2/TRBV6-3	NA	CASSKTKTGGYTF	TGTGCCAGCAGTAAAACAAAGACGGGTGGCTACACCTTC
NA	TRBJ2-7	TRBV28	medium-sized	CASSLTWSKYEQYF	TGTGCCAGCAGTTTAACCTGGTCGAAGTACGAGCAGTACTTC
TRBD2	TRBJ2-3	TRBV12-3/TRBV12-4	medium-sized	CASSSTAGEGSTDTQYF	TGTGCCAGCAGCTCGACAGCGGGAGAGGGAAGCACAGATACGCAGTATTTT
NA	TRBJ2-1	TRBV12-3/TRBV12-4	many	CASTLNLDHEQFF	TGTGCCAGCACCCTGAACCTCGACCATGAGCAGTTCTTC
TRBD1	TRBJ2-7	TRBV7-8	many	CASGDRGVLYEQYF	TGTGCCAGCGGAGACAGGGGGGTCCTATACGAGCAGTACTTC
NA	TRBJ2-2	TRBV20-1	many	CSALKTGELFF	TGCAGTGCCTTAAAAACCGGGGAGCTGTTTTTT
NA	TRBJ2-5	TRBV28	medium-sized	CASSPRQESGTQYF	TGTGCCAGCAGTCCCCGACAGGAATCAGGGACCCAGTACTTC
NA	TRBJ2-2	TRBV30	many	CAWSVPGELFF	TGTGCCTGGAGTGTACCCGGGGAGCTGTTTTTT
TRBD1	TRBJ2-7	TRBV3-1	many	CASSPSTGTYEQYF	TGTGCCAGCAGCCCGTCGACAGGGACCTACGAGCAGTACTTC
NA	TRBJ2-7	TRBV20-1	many	CSARDPAGPEGEQYF	TGCAGTGCTAGAGATCCGGCAGGGCCCGAAGGAGAGCAGTACTTC
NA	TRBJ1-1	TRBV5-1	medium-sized	CASSWFWQGNTEAFF	TGCGCCAGCAGCTGGTTTTGGCAGGGGAACACTGAAGCTTTCTTT
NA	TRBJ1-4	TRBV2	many	CASGAPTNEKLFF	TGTGCCAGCGGTGCGCCAACTAATGAAAAACTGTTTTTT
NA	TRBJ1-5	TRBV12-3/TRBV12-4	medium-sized	CASSLYGGSSNQPQHF	TGTGCCAGCAGTTTATACGGGGGCTCAAGCAATCAGCCCCAGCATTTT
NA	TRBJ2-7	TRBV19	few	CASSIADGALDQYF	TGTGCCAGTAGTATCGCGGACGGGGCTTTGGATCAGTACTTC
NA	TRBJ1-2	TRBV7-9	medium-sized	CASSLDSGDGYTF	TGTGCCAGCAGCCTTGACTCCGGGGATGGCTACACCTTC
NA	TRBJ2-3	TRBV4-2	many	CASSQEGQPTDTQYF	TGTGCCAGCAGCCAGGAGGGACAGCCCACAGATACGCAGTATTTT
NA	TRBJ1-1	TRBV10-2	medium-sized	CASRHSGTEAFF	TGCGCCAGCAGACACTCAGGGACTGAAGCTTTCTTT
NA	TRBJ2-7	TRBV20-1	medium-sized	CSARGTYEQYF	TGCAGTGCTAGGGGGACATACGAGCAGTACTTC